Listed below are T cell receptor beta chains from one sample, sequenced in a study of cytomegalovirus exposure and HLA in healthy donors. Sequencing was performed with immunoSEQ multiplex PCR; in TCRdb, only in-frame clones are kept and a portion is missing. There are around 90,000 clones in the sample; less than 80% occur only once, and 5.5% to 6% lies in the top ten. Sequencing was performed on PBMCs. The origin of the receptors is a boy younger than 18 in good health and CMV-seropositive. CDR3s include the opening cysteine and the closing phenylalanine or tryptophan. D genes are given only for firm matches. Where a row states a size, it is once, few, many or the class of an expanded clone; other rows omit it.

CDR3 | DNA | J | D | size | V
CSVEGTGGGNEQFF | TGCAGCGTTGAGGGGACGGGGGGGGGCAATGAGCAGTTCTTC | TRBJ2-1 | TRBD2 | once | TRBV29-1
CASGPAANTGELFF | TGTGCCAGCGGGCCGGCCGCGAACACCGGGGAGCTGTTTTTT | TRBJ2-2 | NA | few | TRBV9
CSVGGGAKNIQYF | TGCAGCGTGGGGGGGGGAGCCAAAAACATTCAGTACTTC | TRBJ2-4 | TRBD2 | NA | TRBV29-1
CASSQTDTQYF | TGTGCCAGCAGCCAGACAGATACGCAGTATTTT | TRBJ2-3 | NA | NA | TRBV5-6
CASSRDRAYEQYF | TGTGCCAGTAGCAGGGACAGAGCGTACGAGCAGTACTTC | TRBJ2-7 | TRBD1 | NA | TRBV19
CASSLGRTSNQPQHF | TGTGCCAGCAGCTTGGGGCGGACTAGCAATCAGCCCCAGCATTTT | TRBJ1-5 | NA | NA | TRBV6-6
CASSVAAGGAFF | TGTGCCAGCAGCGTAGCGGCCGGGGGAGCTTTCTTT | TRBJ1-1 | NA | few | TRBV9
CASSLDQRIQETQYF | TGTGCCAGCAGCTTAGATCAGCGGATCCAAGAGACCCAGTACTTC | TRBJ2-5 | NA | few | TRBV7-9
CASSLEQGYYEQYF | TGCGCCAGCAGCTTGGAACAGGGATACTACGAGCAGTACTTC | TRBJ2-7 | NA | NA | TRBV5-1
CAWTPSGGADEQFF | TGTGCCTGGACTCCTAGTGGGGGGGCCGATGAGCAGTTCTTC | TRBJ2-1 | NA | NA | TRBV30
CASSPTSGSPSTDTQYF | TGTGCCAGCAGTCCCACTAGCGGGAGCCCTAGCACAGATACGCAGTATTTT | TRBJ2-3 | TRBD2 | NA | TRBV7-6
CASSEGQGAMNQPQHF | TGTGCCAGCAGTGAGGGACAGGGGGCAATGAATCAGCCCCAGCATTTT | TRBJ1-5 | TRBD1 | NA | TRBV2
CASSQKNPGYEQYF | TGTGCCAGCAGCCAGAAGAACCCAGGCTACGAGCAGTACTTC | TRBJ2-7 | NA | NA | TRBV6-1
CASSLSSSYEQYF | TGCGCCAGCAGCTTGTCCAGCTCCTACGAGCAGTACTTC | TRBJ2-7 | NA | NA | TRBV5-1
CASSIEGRGYGYTF | TGTGCCAGTAGTATAGAGGGCAGGGGCTATGGCTACACCTTC | TRBJ1-2 | NA | NA | TRBV19
CASSPRAQTGAGEQYF | TGCGCCAGCAGCCCACGGGCCCAGACAGGGGCAGGGGAGCAGTACTTC | TRBJ2-7 | TRBD1 | NA | TRBV5-1
CASRRDEKLFF | TGTGCCAGCAGGAGGGATGAAAAACTGTTTTTT | TRBJ1-4 | NA | NA | TRBV6-5
CASTSISGVRGTEAFF | TGTGCCAGTACCTCAATCTCAGGGGTTAGAGGCACTGAAGCTTTCTTT | TRBJ1-1 | NA | once | TRBV19
CASSLQLQRPDTQYF | TGTGCCAGCAGTTTACAATTACAGAGACCCGATACGCAGTATTTT | TRBJ2-3 | NA | NA | TRBV6-5
CASSFRGYFEQYF | TGTGCCAGCAGTTTTCGGGGATACTTCGAGCAGTACTTC | TRBJ2-7 | NA | NA | TRBV28
CASTYGTPMNTEAFF | TGTGCCAGTACATACGGGACACCGATGAACACTGAAGCTTTCTTT | TRBJ1-1 | NA | NA | TRBV7-8
CASSPRGVIGELFF | TGTGCCAGCAGCCCCAGGGGGGTCATCGGGGAGCTGTTTTTT | TRBJ2-2 | NA | NA | TRBV9